The 7 T cell receptor beta chains in this list originate from one sample, sequenced in a study of OX40 agonist ivuxolimab in advanced cancers. Assay used: immunoSEQ multiplex PCR; TCRdb lists only in-frame clones, some missing. Of approximately 84,000 clones in the sample, around 94% were seen once. Sequenced here: CD4+ or CD8+ T cells sorted from blood, sampled in a trial of the OX40 agonist ivuxolimab. These receptors were collected from an adult with an advanced solid tumor such as melanoma, head and neck, liver or kidney cancer.

The rearrangement links TRBV7-9 to TRBJ2-5; D is possibly TRBD1 (6 bases). The end of the DNA fits TRBJ2-7 better, so the J call may be wrong. The length of the CDR3 is 15 residues. CDR1 and CDR2 (germline): SEHNR, FQNEAQ (reference sequence). The DNA of the CDR3 is TGTGCCAGCAGCGCGTGCCGGCACAGGGCCTACGAGCAGTACTTC. It codes for CASSACRHRAYEQYF.

The chain has TRBV29-1 and TRBJ2-1, with 9 bases matching TRBD2. V was clipped by 1 base and J by 8 bases; unmatched bases: 6. The CDR3 has 14 residues. Germline assignment: CDR1 SQVTM and CDR2 ANQGSEA. The CDR3 DNA sequence: TGCAGCGTTGAAGGACTAGCGGCGTGGGATGAGCAGTTCTTC. Protein product: CSVEGLAAWDEQFF.

The rearrangement joins TRBV19 to TRBJ2-7, with a tentative D call TRBD1 (5 bases). The CDR3 runs to 13 residues. V was pared by 5 bases and J by 5 bases, with 13 bases between. From germline, CDR1 is LNHDA and CDR2 SQIVND (reference sequence). CDR3 in DNA: TGTGCCAGTAGTTTGACAGCTTGGAACGAGCAGTACTTC. It translates to CASSLTAWNEQYF.

The rearrangement links TRBV6-1 to TRBJ2-7; no clear D gene. Germline CDR1 MNHNS, CDR2 SASEGT. The CDR3 spans 13 residues. V lost 3 bases, J lost 3 bases, and 9 bases lay in between. CDR3 amino acids: CASSDRSYYEQYF. CDR3 DNA sequence: TGTGCCAGCAGTGACCGGAGTTACTACGAGCAGTACTTC.

V usage is TRBV5-4 and J usage is TRBJ2-7; 10 bases match TRBD2. The CDR3 spans 14 residues. Germline V CDR1 and CDR2: SGHNT, YYREEE (reference sequence). With 1 base clipped from V and 7 bases from J, the junction kept 5 bases outside the gene matches. For the CDR3, the DNA is TGTGCCAGCAGCTTGCTAGGACTAGCGGTGGAGCAGTACTTC. This codes for CASSLLGLAVEQYF.

In its sample, this clone was seen a few times. CDR3 amino acids: CASSILVSEQYF. The CDR3 region has the DNA TGTGCCAGCAGCATACTAGTCTCGGAGCAGTACTTC. The V and J genes are TRBV5-6 and TRBJ2-7, with D possibly being TRBD2 (5 bases). Germline-derived CDR1 and CDR2 are SGHDT and YYEEEE. The V end was cut by 4 bases, the J end by 7 bases, with 12 bases between. The CDR3 extends over 12 amino acids.

The rearrangement links TRBV4-1 to TRBJ2-2, with 8 positions matching TRBD2. CDR3 length: 16 amino acids. With V trimmed by 0 bases and J by 3 bases, 3 bases remained unmatched. CDR1 and CDR2 (germline): MGHRA, YSYEKL. Here the CDR3 DNA reads TGCGCCAGCAGCCAAGACGGAGCGGGAGACACCGGGGAGCTGTTTTTT. Residues: CASSQDGAGDTGELFF.